A single sample gave rise to the 25 T cell receptor beta chains below, sequenced in a study of shared clonotypes between healthy human individuals. Produced via immunoSEQ multiplex PCR; TCRdb's table is partial and in-frame only. The sample consists of about 2.1 million clones, 90% to 95% of them appearing once. As defined, naive CD8 cells were CD45RO-negative and positively selected for CCR7, with terminally differentiated effector memory CD45RA+ cells excluded. Sequencing input: naive CD8+ T cells from PBMCs. The receptors were sampled from a man younger than 30 in good health. Some clones in this sample may be carry-over from other donors' samples.

This chain joins TRBV2 and TRBJ2-5; D call uncertain. Trimming pared 6 bases from V and 5 bases from J, leaving 22 bases between. The CDR3 covers 16 residues. From germline, CDR1 is SNHLY and CDR2 FYNNEI. The CDR3 is CASRAFEAPRIETQYF. The CDR3 coding sequence is TGTGCCAGCAGGGCCTTCGAGGCCCCGAGAATTGAGACCCAGTACTTC.

The chain links TRBV6-6 to TRBJ2-7, with 7 bases lining up with TRBD1. Germline CDR1 reads MNHNY; CDR2 reads SVGAGI (reference sequence). Trimming cost V 0 bases and J 3 bases; bases outside gene matches: 8. This CDR3 region has 16 residues. DNA of the CDR3: TGTGCCAGCAGTTACTCTGAGGGGGCGCAAATCTACGAGCAGTACTTC. It is translated as CASSYSEGAQIYEQYF.

The V and J genes are TRBV7-9 and TRBJ1-2, with D unresolved. CDR3 length equals 15 residues. The V and J ends lost 2 bases and 1 base respectively, with 11 bases between them. CDR1 and CDR2 from the germline V gene are SEHNR and FQNEAQ (reference sequence). CDR3 region: CASSLPNAGNYGYTF. The CDR3 DNA follows: TGTGCCAGCAGCTTACCAAATGCCGGTAACTATGGCTACACCTTC.

The chain recombines TRBV27 with TRBJ1-5, with no clear D. Between the trimmed V and J ends, which lost 5 bases and 1 base, there was a span of 9 bases. This CDR3 contains 14 residues. The germline V gene encodes CDR1 MNHEY and CDR2 SMNVEV (reference sequence). The CDR3 reads CASSIMGSNQPQHF. The CDR3 nucleotides read TGTGCCAGCAGTATCATGGGAAGCAATCAGCCCCAGCATTTT.

This chain joins TRBV7-8 and TRBJ2-1; no reliable D call. Between the trimmed V and J ends, which lost 8 bases and 0 bases, there was a span of 17 bases. The CDR3 totals 16 residues. Germline values: CDR1 SGHVS, CDR2 FQNEAQ. CDR3 amino acids: CASEGRNPSSYNEQFF. DNA of the CDR3: TGTGCCAGCGAAGGCAGGAACCCGAGCTCCTACAATGAGCAGTTCTTC.

This sequence joins TRBV28 and TRBJ2-7; 7 nucleotides agree with TRBD1. CDR1 and CDR2 from the germline V gene are MDHEN and SYDVKM. This CDR3 comprises 15 residues. V trimming: 6 bases; J trimming: 5 bases; junction bases outside the gene matches: 13. The CDR3 is CASSPKIQGVHEQYF. The CDR3 coding sequence is TGTGCCAGCAGCCCCAAAATCCAGGGGGTGCACGAGCAGTACTTC.

This chain joins TRBV27 and TRBJ2-3, with 9 bases aligning to TRBD2. Germline trimming cut 4 bases from V and 4 bases from J; bases unmatched to any gene: 3. Germline lookup yields CDR1 MNHEY and CDR2 SMNVEV (reference sequence). The CDR3 is made up of 14 amino acids. CDR3 sequence: CASSWVAGADTQYF. CDR3 bases: TGTGCCAGCAGTTGGGTAGCGGGGGCAGATACGCAGTATTTT.

This clone was seen just once. The chain recombines TRBV9 with TRBJ1-1, with TRBD1 matching over 10 bases. The CDR3 length is 15 residues. Germline V CDR1 and CDR2: SGDLS, YYNGEE. V lost 0 bases, J lost 6 bases, and 5 bases stayed unmatched. In DNA form, the CDR3 reads TGTGCCAGCAGCGTAGAGACAGGGGGCTCGGCTGAAGCTTTCTTT. Amino acids: CASSVETGGSAEAFF.

This clone has a handful of counts. The genes are TRBV18 and TRBJ2-2; no reliable D call. Germline V gives CDR1 KGHSH, CDR2 LQKENI. V shed 1 base and J shed 5 bases, with 5 bases lying between them. The CDR3 extends over 13 amino acids. The CDR3 reads CASSPQPTGELFF. DNA of the CDR3: TGTGCCAGCTCACCACAGCCTACCGGGGAGCTGTTTTTT. The full variable domain, in which reference TRBV18 and TRBJ2-2 provide the parts outside the CDR3, is NAGVMQNPRHLVRRRGQEARLRCSPMKGHSHVYWYRQLPEEGLKFMVYLQKENIIDESGMPKERFSAEFPKEGPSILRIQQVVRGDSAAYFCASSPQPTGELFFGEGSRLTVL.

The CDR3 loop is CASSQTNSGKSYEQYF. The CDR3 DNA reads as TGTGCCAGCAGCCAAACAAATAGCGGGAAATCCTACGAGCAGTACTTC. The J gene is TRBJ2-7, the V gene TRBV11-1, with 8 bases matching TRBD2. Germline trimming cut 5 bases from V and 1 base from J; bases unmatched to any gene: 10. CDR3 size: 16 residues. CDR1 is SGHAT and CDR2 is FQDESV in the germline V gene (reference sequence).

CDR3 sequence (DNA): TGTGCCAGCAGTTTTTTGCGGTTTGACGGGGAATACGAGCAGTACTTC. It codes for CASSFLRFDGEYEQYF. The chain is built from TRBV27 and TRBJ2-7; D is possibly TRBD2 (5 bases). Trimming removed 3 bases at V and 4 bases at J, with 19 bases between. CDR1 and CDR2 from the germline V gene are MNHEY and SMNVEV (reference sequence). This CDR3 is built from 16 residues.

This chain connects TRBV7-9 to TRBJ1-2, with 9 positions matching TRBD1. J was trimmed by 8 bases and V by 3 bases; bases with no gene match: 7. CDR1 is SEHNR, CDR2 FQNEAQ, per germline (reference sequence). This CDR3 comprises 14 residues. The CDR3 nucleotides read TGTGCCAGCAGCTTGGGGACAGGGATGTTAGGCTACACCTTC. This gives the protein CASSLGTGMLGYTF.

Here the CDR3 DNA reads TGTGCCAGCAGTTCCGGCAAGTGGAATGAGCAGTTCTTC. Protein sequence: CASSSGKWNEQFF. The chain employs TRBV27 and TRBJ2-1; D gene uncertain. Trimming left V 4 bases short and J 7 bases short, with 11 bases between. Germline V gives CDR1 MNHEY, CDR2 SMNVEV (reference sequence). The length of the CDR3 is 13 residues.

This chain links TRBV10-3 with TRBJ2-7; 8 nucleotides agree with TRBD2. V lost 4 bases to trimming and J lost 2 bases; unmatched junction nucleotides: 4. The germline CDR1 and CDR2 sequences are ENHRY and SYGVKD. The CDR3 extends over 14 amino acids. The CDR3, as DNA: TGTGCCATCAGTGGAAATAGCGGGACCTACGAGCAGTACTTC. Its translation is CAISGNSGTYEQYF.

This rearrangement joins TRBV7-6 to TRBJ2-1; TRBD2 aligns across 10 bases. J lost 3 bases, V lost 5 bases, and 4 bases had no gene match. The germline CDR1 and CDR2 sequences are SGHVS and FNYEAQ. This CDR3 has 15 residues. CDR3 sequence (DNA): TGTGCCAGCAGCCGGACTAGCGGAGACTACAATGAGCAGTTCTTC. It translates to CASSRTSGDYNEQFF.

The CDR3 loop is CASTGTGTLNYGYTF. The CDR3 DNA reads TGTGCCAGCACGGGGACAGGGACACTCAACTATGGCTACACCTTC. This rearrangement joins TRBV28 to TRBJ1-2; TRBD1 aligns across 9 bases. This CDR3 has 15 residues. Germline assignment: CDR1 MDHEN and CDR2 SYDVKM. J lost 2 bases, V lost 7 bases, and 8 bases had no gene match.

The V gene is TRBV27, the J gene TRBJ1-2; no firm D call. The CDR3 sequence is 11 residues long. With 4 bases removed from V and 3 bases from J, the gap between germline ends came to 3 bases. CDR1 MNHEY and CDR2 SMNVEV come from the germline V gene (reference sequence). CDR3 nucleotides: TGTGCCAGCAGTTCCGACTATGGCTACACCTTC. Its protein is CASSSDYGYTF.

The DNA for the CDR3 is TGTGCCAGCAGCTCAGGGGCGGATGAGCAGTTCTTC. Translating it yields CASSSGADEQFF. The chain is built from TRBV7-9 and TRBJ2-1; D might be TRBD1 (6 bases). The germline V and J ends were trimmed by 4 bases and 8 bases, with 9 bases remaining between them. CDR1 and CDR2 from the germline V gene are SEHNR and FQNEAQ (reference sequence). The CDR3 has 12 residues.

With regard to this clone: At one of its ends the junction is not consistent with the germline gene, which may arise from a read error. The V gene is TRBV5-6, the J gene TRBJ2-3; D is possibly TRBD2 (6 bases). CDR3 length equals 12 residues. Germline lookup yields CDR1 SGHDT and CDR2 YYEEEE. The CDR3 DNA follows: TGTGCCAGCAGCTTCGGGGGTGGTGGGGTCAGTTTT. Protein product: CASSFGGGGVSF.

This clone was counted a few times. This chain joins TRBV2 and TRBJ2-1; 9 bases line up with TRBD1. Germline trimming cut 4 bases from V and 5 bases from J; bases unmatched to any gene: 6. CDR3 size: 15 residues. The germline CDR1 and CDR2 sequences are SNHLY and FYNNEI. The CDR3 reads CASSARDRANNEQFF. CDR3 DNA: TGTGCCAGCAGTGCCCGGGACAGGGCTAACAATGAGCAGTTCTTC.

About this clone itself: The sample contains more than one DNA sequence encoding this CDR3. The rearrangement uses TRBV27 and TRBJ1-5, with a possible D match to TRBD1 (5 bases). The CDR3 contains 14 residues. Germline lookup yields CDR1 MNHEY and CDR2 SMNVEV (reference sequence). V shed 4 bases and J shed 4 bases, with 11 bases lying between them. CDR3 sequence reads: CASSSAGPNQPQHF. CDR3 nucleotide sequence: TGTGCCAGCAGTTCGGCGGGACCTAATCAGCCCCAGCATTTT.

This clone was seen only once. The genes are TRBV7-9 and TRBJ1-1, with 7 bases aligning to TRBD1. Germline-derived CDR1 and CDR2 are SEHNR and FQNEAQ (reference sequence). Germline trimming cut 5 bases from V and 10 bases from J; bases unmatched to any gene: 13. This CDR3 region has 14 residues. The CDR3 DNA reads as TGTGCCAGCAGCACCACTGGGACAGAAAGTACAGCTTTCTTT. Protein product: CASSTTGTESTAFF.

The chain recombines TRBV5-1 with TRBJ2-5; D is possibly TRBD1 or TRBD2 (5 bases each). Germline CDR1 and CDR2: SGHRS and YFSETQ. CDR3 length: 15 amino acids. V shed 2 bases and J shed 1 base, with 12 bases lying between them. CDR3 bases: TGCGCCAGCAGCTTCTGGGGGAGCGCCCAAGAGACCCAGTACTTC. This gives the protein CASSFWGSAQETQYF.

The rearrangement uses TRBV13 and TRBJ2-1; the match to TRBD2 covers 10 bases. There are 16 residues in the CDR3. Trimming cost V 1 base and J 8 bases; bases outside gene matches: 8. Per the germline V gene, CDR1 is PRHDT and CDR2 is FYEKMQ (reference sequence). The CDR3 DNA sequence: TGTGCCAGCAGCTTAGATCTAGCGGGAGAATTGTATGAGCAGTTCTTC. Translating it yields CASSLDLAGELYEQFF.

The rearrangement uses TRBV12-5 and TRBJ2-2; weak D call: TRBD2 (6 bases). The CDR3 covers 15 residues. The germline gives CDR1 LGHNT, CDR2 FRNRAP. Trimming took 3 bases from V and 0 from J, leaving 8 bases between them. The DNA for the CDR3 is TGTGCTAGTGGTTTATGGGGGGCGAACACCGGGGAGCTGTTTTTT. Translation: CASGLWGANTGELFF.